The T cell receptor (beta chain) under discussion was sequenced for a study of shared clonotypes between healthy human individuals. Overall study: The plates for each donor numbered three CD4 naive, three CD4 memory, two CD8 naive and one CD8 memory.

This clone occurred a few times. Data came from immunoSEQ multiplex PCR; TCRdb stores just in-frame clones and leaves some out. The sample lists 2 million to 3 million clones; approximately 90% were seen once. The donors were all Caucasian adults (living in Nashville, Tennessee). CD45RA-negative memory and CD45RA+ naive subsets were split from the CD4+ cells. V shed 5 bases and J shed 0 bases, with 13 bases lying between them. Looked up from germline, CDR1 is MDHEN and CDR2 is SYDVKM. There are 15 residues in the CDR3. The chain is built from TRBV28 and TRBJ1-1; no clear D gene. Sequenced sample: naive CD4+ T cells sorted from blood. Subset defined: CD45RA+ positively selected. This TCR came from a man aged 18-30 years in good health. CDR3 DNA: TGTGCCAGCAGTCTGGGGAGTCCCATGAACACTGAAGCTTTCTTT. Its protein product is CASSLGSPMNTEAFF.